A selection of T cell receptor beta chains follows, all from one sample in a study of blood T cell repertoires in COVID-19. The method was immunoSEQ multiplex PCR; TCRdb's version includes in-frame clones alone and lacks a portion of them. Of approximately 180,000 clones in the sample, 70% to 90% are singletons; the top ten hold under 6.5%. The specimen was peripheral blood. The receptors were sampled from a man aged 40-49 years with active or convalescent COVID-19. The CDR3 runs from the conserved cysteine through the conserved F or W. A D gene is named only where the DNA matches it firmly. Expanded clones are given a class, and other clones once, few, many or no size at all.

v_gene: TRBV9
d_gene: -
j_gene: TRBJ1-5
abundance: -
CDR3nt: TGTGCCAGCAGCGTAAAGGAAGGGGGGCCCCAGCATTTT
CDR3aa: CASSVKEGGPQHF

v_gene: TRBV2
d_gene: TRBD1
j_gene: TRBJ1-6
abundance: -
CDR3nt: TGTGCCAGCAGAGGGACAGGGGATAATTCACCCCTCCACTTT
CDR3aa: CASRGTGDNSPLHF

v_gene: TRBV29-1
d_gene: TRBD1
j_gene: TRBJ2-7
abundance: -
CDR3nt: TGCAGCGCCGAATCCGGGACAGGGCCCGAGCAGTACTTC
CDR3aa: CSAESGTGPEQYF

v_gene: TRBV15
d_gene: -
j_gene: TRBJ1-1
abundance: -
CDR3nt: TGTGCCACCAGCAGAGGCGGAATGGCGGGCTCTGAAGCTTTCTTT
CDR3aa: CATSRGGMAGSEAFF

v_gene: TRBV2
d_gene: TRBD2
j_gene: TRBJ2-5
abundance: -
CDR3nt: TGTGCCAGCTCCGAGGGGCGGGGGGGACAAGAGACCCAGTACTTC
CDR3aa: CASSEGRGGQETQYF

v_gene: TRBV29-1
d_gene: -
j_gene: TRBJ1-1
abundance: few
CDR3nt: TGCAGCGTTGAAGATCCGGGGAACAGATTGAACACTGAAGCTTTCTTT
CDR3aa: CSVEDPGNRLNTEAFF

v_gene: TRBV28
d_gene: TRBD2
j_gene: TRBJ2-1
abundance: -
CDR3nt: TGTGCCAGCAGTAGACGAGGACTAGCGGGAGCCATGGGCTACAATGAGCAGTTCTTC
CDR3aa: CASSRRGLAGAMGYNEQFF

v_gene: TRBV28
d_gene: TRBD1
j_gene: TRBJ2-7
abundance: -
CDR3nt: TGTGCCAGCGGACAGGGGGCCGTCTACGAGCAGTACTTC
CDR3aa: CASGQGAVYEQYF

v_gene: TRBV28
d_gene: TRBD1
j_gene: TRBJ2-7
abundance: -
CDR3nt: TGTGCCAGCAGGTACGACAGGGGACCCTACGAGCAGTACTTC
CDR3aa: CASRYDRGPYEQYF

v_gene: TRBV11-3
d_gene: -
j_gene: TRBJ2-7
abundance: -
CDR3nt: TGTGCCAGCAGCCGCCGGACAGCCCGGGTCGAGCAGTACTTC
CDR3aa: CASSRRTARVEQYF

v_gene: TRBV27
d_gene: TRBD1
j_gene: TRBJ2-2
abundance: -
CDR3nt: TGTGCCAGCAGTAAACGCGGACAGGGGGCTTCGAACACCGGGGAGCTGTTTTTT
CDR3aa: CASSKRGQGASNTGELFF

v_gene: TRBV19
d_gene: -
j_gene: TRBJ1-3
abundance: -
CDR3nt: TGTGCCAGTAGGCGACAGTTTTTCTCTGGAAACACCATATATTTT
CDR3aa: CASRRQFFSGNTIYF

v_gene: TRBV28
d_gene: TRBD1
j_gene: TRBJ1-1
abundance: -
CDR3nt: TGTGCCAGCAGACCATCCCCCCATAGGACAGGGAAGGACACTGAAGCTTTCTTT
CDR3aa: CASRPSPHRTGKDTEAFF

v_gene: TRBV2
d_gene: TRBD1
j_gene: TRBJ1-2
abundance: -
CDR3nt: TGTGCCAGCAGTGAAGACCGGGACAGTGCCTTGCCCAACTATGGCTACACCTTC
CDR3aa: CASSEDRDSALPNYGYTF

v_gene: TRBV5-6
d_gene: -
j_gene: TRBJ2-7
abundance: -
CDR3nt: TGTGCCAGCAGCTTGGTGGACAGAGATTTCAAATACGAGCAGTACTTC
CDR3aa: CASSLVDRDFKYEQYF

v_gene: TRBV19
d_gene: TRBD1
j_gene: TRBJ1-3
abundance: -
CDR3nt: TGTGCCAGTAGTATCGGTCAGGGGGATGGAAACACCATATATTTT
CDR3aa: CASSIGQGDGNTIYF

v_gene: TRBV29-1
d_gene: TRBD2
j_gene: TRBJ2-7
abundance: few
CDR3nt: TGCAGCGTCGGGGGGACCGCAACCGAGCAGTACTTC
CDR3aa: CSVGGTATEQYF

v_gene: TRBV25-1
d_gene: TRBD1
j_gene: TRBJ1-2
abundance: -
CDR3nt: TGTGCCAGCAGTCCGACAGGGAACTATGGCTACACCTTC
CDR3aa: CASSPTGNYGYTF

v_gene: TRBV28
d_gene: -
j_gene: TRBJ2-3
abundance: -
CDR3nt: TGTGCCAGCAGTCCCGGGACAAAGGACACAGATACGCAGTATTTT
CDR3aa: CASSPGTKDTDTQYF

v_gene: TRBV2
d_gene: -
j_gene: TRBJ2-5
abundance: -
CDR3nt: TGTGCCAGCAGTGGGACTTCGCAAAACGGGGCCCAGTACTTC
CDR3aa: CASSGTSQNGAQYF

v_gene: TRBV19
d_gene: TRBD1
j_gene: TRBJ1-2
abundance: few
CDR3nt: TGTGCCAGTAAAAGTAGGACAGGGGATGGCTATGGCTACACCTTC
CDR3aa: CASKSRTGDGYGYTF

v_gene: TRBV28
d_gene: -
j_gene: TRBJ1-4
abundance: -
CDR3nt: TGTGCCAGCAGTTTTGGTGGGCTAACTAATGAAAAACTGTTTTTT
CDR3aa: CASSFGGLTNEKLFF

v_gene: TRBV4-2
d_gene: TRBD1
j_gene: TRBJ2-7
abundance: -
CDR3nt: TGTGCCAGCAGCCAAGATTCGACAGGGCCCTACGAGCAGTACTTC
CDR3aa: CASSQDSTGPYEQYF

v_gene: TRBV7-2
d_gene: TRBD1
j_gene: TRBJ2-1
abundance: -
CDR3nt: TGTGCCAGCAGCTCGCTCGGATCCGGGACAGGGTTTTCGAATGAGCAGTTCTTC
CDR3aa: CASSSLGSGTGFSNEQFF

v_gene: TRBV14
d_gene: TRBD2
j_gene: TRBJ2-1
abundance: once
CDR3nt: TGTGCCAGCAGCCAACGACGACTAGCGGGAATTGACAATGAGCAGTTCTTC
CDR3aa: CASSQRRLAGIDNEQFF

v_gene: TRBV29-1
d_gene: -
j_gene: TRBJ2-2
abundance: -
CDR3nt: TGCAGCGTTGTTGACTATCCGAACACCGGGGAGCTGTTTTTT
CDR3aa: CSVVDYPNTGELFF

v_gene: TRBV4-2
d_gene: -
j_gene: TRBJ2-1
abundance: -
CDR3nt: TGTGCCAGCAGCCAAGCGGGAGATGTGGGGAATGAGCAGTTCTTC
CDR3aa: CASSQAGDVGNEQFF

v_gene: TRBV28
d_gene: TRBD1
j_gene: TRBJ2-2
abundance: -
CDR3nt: TGTGCCAGCAGTCATCCAGGACAGGGTAATAACGGGGAGCTGTTTTTT
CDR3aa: CASSHPGQGNNGELFF

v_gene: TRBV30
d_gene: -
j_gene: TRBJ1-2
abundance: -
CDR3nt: TGTGCCTGGACCGGACCCAAAGACAGCGGGCTTAACTATGGCTACACCTTC
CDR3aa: CAWTGPKDSGLNYGYTF

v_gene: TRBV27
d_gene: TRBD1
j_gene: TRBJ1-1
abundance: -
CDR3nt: TGTGCCAGCAGTAAAACAGGGGGCAACACTGAAGCTTTCTTT
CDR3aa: CASSKTGGNTEAFF

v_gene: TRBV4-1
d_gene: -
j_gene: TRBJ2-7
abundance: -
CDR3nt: TGCGCCAGCAGCCAAGTTTCGGAGGCCACGAACTCCTACGAGCAGTACTTC
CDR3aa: CASSQVSEATNSYEQYF

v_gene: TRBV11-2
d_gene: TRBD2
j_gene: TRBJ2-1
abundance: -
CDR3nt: TGTGCCAGCAGCCCACGGACTAGCGGGAGGAACAATGAGCAGTTCTTC
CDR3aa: CASSPRTSGRNNEQFF

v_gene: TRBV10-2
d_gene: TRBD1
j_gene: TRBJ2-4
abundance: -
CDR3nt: TGCGCCAGCAGTGAGCCAACAGGGGACCTAGCCAAAAACATTCAGTACTTC
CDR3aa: CASSEPTGDLAKNIQYF

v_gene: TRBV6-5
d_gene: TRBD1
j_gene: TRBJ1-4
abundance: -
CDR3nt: TGTGCCACCTTAAGAAGGGGGCAGGAGGAAAAACTGTTTTTT
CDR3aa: CATLRRGQEEKLFF

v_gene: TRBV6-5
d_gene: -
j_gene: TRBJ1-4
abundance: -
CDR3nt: TGTGCCAGCAGTTACGCCCGTTTCGGAGTTAATGAAAAACTGTTTTTT
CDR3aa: CASSYARFGVNEKLFF

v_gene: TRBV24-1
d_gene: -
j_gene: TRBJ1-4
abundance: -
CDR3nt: TGTGCCACCAGTGACCCGGGGAAAGAAAAACTGTTTTTT
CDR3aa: CATSDPGKEKLFF

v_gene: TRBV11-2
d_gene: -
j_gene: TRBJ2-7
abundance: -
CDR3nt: TGTGCCAGTCGAGCGCGAGGGAGCTCCTACGAGCAGTACTTC
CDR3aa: CASRARGSSYEQYF

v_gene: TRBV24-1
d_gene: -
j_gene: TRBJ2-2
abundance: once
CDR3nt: TGTGCCACCAGTCCCCCATCGGCCGGGGAGCTGTTTTTT
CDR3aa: CATSPPSAGELFF

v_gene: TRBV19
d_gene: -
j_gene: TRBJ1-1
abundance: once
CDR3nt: TGTGCCAGTAGTACAAACAGGGAAACTGAAGCTTTCTTT
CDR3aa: CASSTNRETEAFF

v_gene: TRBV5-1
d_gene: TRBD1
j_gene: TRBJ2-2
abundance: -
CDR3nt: TGCGCCAGCAGCGGGACAGGGCAGGGCACCGGGGAGCTGTTTTTT
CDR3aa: CASSGTGQGTGELFF

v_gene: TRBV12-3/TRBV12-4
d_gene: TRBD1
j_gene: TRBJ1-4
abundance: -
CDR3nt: TGTGCCAGCAGACAGGGGCGTAATGAAAAACTGTTTTTT
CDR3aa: CASRQGRNEKLFF

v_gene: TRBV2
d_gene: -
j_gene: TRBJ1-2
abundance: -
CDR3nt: TGTGCCAGCAGTGAATCGGTCAGGGGCGGTAACTATGGCTACACCTTC
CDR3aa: CASSESVRGGNYGYTF

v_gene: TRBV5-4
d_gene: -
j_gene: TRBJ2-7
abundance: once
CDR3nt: TGTGCCAGCAGCTCCTACTTAGAAAGCTCCTACGAGCAGTACTTC
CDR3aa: CASSSYLESSYEQYF

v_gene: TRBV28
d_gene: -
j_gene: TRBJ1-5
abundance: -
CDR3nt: TGTGCCAGCCAATCCCCCTATCTAGACGGGTATAGCAATCAGCCCCAGCATTTT
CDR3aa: CASQSPYLDGYSNQPQHF

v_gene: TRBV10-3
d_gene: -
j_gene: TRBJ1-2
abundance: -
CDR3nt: TGTGCCATCAGTGAGTCGGCTGGCTACACCTTC
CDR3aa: CAISESAGYTF

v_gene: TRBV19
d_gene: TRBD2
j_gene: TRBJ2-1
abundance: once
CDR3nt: TGTGCCAGTAGTATAGCGGGGACTAGCGGGGGGGATGAGCAGTTCTTC
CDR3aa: CASSIAGTSGGDEQFF

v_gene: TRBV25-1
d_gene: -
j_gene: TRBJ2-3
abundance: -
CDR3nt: TGTGCCAGCAGGAGCTCCACAGATACGCAGTATTTT
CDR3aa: CASRSSTDTQYF

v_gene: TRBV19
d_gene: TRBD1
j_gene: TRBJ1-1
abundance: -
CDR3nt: TGTGCCAGTAGCCCCGGGACAGGGGGCACTGAAGCTTTCTTT
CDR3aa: CASSPGTGGTEAFF

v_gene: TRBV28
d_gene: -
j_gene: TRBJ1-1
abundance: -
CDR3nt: TGTGCCAGCAGCCTAGGTGCGGACACTGAAGCTTTCTTT
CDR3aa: CASSLGADTEAFF

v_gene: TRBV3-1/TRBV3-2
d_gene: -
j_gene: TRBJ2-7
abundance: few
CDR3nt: TGTGCCAGCAGCCAAGTCCTCGGGACATCCATCTACGAGCAGTACTTC
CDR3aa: CASSQVLGTSIYEQYF

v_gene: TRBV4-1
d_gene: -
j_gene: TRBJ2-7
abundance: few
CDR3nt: TGCGCCAGCAGCCAAGTTGGTCAGGGTATGCACGAGCAGTACTTC
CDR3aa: CASSQVGQGMHEQYF

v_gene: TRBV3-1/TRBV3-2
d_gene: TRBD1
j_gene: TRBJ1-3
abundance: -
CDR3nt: TGTGCCAGCAGCCAATACGGACAGGGGCCAAACACCATATATTTT
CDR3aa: CASSQYGQGPNTIYF

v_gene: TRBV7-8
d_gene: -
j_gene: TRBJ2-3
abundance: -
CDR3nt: TGTGCCAGCAGCCAACGCGGAGATACGCAGTATTTT
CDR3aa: CASSQRGDTQYF

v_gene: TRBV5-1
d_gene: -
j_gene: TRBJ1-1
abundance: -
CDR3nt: TGCGCCAGCAGCCCGTTGGGACATCCTAACACTGAAGCTTTCTTT
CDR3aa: CASSPLGHPNTEAFF

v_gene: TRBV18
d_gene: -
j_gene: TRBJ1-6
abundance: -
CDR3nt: TGTGCCAGCTCTAGGGAGGGTGGATCACCCCTCCACTTT
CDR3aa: CASSREGGSPLHF

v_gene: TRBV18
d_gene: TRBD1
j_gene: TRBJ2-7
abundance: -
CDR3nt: TGTGCCAGCTCACCCGGGACAGGGCCCTCCTTTGGACTGTACTTC
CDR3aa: CASSPGTGPSFGLYF

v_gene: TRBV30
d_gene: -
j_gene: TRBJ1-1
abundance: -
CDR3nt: TGTGCCTGGAGCGAGGGCGGGGCGGCGCGGAACACTGAAGCTTTCTTT
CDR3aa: CAWSEGGAARNTEAFF

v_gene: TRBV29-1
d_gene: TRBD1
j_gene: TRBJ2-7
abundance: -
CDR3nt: TGCAGCGTTGAATGGGCAGGGGGCGAGCAGTACTTC
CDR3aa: CSVEWAGGEQYF

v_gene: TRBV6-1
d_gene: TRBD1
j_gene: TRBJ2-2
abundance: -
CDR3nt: TGTGCCAGCAGTGCAAGACAGGGGATCTACACCGGGGAGCTGTTTTTT
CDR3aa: CASSARQGIYTGELFF

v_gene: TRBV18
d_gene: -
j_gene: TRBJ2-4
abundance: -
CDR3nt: TGTGCCAGCTCACTTATTAAAAACATTCAGTACTTC
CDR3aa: CASSLIKNIQYF